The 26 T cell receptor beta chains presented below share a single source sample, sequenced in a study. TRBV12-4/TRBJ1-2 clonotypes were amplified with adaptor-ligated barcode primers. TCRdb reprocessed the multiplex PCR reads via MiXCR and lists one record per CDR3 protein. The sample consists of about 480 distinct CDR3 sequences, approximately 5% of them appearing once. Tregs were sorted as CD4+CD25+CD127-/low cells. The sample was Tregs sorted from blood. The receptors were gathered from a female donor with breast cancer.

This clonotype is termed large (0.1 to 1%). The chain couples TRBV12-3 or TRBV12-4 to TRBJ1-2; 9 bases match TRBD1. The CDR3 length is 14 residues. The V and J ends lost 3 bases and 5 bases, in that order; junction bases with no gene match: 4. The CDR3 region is CASSLGTGFYGYTF. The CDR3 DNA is TGTGCCAGCAGTTTGGGGACAGGGTTTTATGGCTACACCTTC.

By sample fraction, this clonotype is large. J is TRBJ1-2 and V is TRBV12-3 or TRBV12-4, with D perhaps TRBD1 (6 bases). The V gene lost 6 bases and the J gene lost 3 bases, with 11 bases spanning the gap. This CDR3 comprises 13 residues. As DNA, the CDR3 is TGTGCCAGCAGCCAAACAGGGTACTATGGCTACACCTTC. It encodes CASSQTGYYGYTF.

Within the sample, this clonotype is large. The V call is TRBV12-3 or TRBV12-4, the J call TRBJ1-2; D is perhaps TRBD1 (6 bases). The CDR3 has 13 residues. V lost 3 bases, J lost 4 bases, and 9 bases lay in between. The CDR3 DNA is TGTGCCAGCAGTTTCAGGGACACCTATGGCTACACCTTC. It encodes CASSFRDTYGYTF.

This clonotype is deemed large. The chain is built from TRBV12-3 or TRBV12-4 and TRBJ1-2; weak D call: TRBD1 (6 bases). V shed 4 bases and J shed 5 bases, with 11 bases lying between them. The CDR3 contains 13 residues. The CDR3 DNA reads TGTGCCAGCAGTTCGGGACATGGATATGGCTACACCTTC. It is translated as CASSSGHGYGYTF.

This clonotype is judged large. DNA for the CDR3: TGTGCCAGCAGTCGACAGGGGAACTATGGCTACACCTTC. It specifies CASSRQGNYGYTF. The V call is TRBV12-3 or TRBV12-4, the J call TRBJ1-2; 8 nucleotides line up with TRBD1. The CDR3 is 13 amino acids. Germline trimming cut 5 bases from V and 2 bases from J; bases unmatched to any gene: 1.

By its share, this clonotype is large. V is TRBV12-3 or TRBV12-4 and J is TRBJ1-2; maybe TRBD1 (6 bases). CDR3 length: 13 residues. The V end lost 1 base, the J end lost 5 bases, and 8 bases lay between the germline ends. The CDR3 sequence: CASSLGTEYGYTF. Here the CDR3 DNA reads TGTGCCAGCAGTTTAGGGACAGAGTATGGCTACACCTTC.

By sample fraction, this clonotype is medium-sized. CDR3 DNA: TGTGCCAGCAGTTTCGATCAGGGACCCTATGGCTACACCTTC. It yields the protein CASSFDQGPYGYTF. The chain uses TRBV12-3 or TRBV12-4 and TRBJ1-2, with D tentatively TRBD1 (5 bases). V was clipped by 3 bases and J by 4 bases, with 12 bases between them. This CDR3 has 14 amino acids.

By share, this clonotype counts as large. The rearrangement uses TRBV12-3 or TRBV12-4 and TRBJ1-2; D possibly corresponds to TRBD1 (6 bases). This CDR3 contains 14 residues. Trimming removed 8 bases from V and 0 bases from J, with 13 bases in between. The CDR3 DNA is TGTGCCAGCGGGTACAGGGACGCTAACTATGGCTACACCTTC. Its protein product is CASGYRDANYGYTF.

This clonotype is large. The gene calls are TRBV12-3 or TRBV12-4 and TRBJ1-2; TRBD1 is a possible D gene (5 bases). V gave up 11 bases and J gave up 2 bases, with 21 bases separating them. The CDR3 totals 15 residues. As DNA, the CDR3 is TGTGCCCCAGCATCGAGACAGTATGGGAACTATGGCTACACCTTC. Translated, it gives CAPASRQYGNYGYTF.

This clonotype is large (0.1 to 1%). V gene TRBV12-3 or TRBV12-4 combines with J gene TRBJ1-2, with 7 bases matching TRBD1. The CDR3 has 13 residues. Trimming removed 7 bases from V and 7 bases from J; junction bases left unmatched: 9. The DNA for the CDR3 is TGTGCCAGCACCTCCGGGACAGTTCTTGGCTACACCTTC. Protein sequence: CASTSGTVLGYTF.

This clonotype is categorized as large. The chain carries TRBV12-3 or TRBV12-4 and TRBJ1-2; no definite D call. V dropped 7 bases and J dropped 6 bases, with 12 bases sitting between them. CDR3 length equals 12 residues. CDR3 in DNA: TGTGCCAGCACCCCGACGGGGAATGGCTACACCTTC. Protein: CASTPTGNGYTF.

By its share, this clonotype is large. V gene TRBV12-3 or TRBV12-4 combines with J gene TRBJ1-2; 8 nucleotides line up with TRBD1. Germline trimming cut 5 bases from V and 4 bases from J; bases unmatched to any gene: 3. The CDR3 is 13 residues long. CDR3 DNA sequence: TGTGCCAGCAGTCGGGACAGGCTCTATGGCTACACCTTC. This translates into CASSRDRLYGYTF.

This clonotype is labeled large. The CDR3 is CASSFIYGYTF. In nucleotides, the CDR3 is TGTGCCAGCAGTTTTATCTATGGCTACACCTTC. The chain joins TRBV12-3 or TRBV12-4 to TRBJ1-2; no clear D. This CDR3 has 11 amino acids. V was shortened by 3 bases and J by 4 bases, with 3 bases between the two germline ends.

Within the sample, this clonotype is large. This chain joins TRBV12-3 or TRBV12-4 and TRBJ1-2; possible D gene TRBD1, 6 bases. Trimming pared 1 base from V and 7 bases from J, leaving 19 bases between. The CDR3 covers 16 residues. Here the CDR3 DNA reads TGTGCCAGCAGTTTAGTAGTAACAGGGAATCCATTTGGCTACACCTTC. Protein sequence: CASSLVVTGNPFGYTF.

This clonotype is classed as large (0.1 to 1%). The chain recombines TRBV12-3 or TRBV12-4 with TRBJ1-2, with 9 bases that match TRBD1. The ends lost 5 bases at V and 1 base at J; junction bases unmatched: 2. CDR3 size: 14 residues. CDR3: CASSPGQGNYGYTF. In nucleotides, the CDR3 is TGTGCCAGCAGTCCGGGACAGGGTAACTATGGCTACACCTTC.

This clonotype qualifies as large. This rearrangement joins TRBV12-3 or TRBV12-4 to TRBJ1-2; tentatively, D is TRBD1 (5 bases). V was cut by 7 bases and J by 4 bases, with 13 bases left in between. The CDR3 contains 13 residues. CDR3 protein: CASTPDSIYGYTF. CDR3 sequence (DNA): TGTGCCAGCACCCCTGACAGCATCTATGGCTACACCTTC.

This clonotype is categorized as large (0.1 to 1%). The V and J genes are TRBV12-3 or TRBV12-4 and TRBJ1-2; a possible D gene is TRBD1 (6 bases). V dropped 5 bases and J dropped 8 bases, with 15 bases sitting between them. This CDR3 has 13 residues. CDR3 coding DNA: TGTGCCAGCAGTCAATCGACAGGAGGCGGCTACACCTTC. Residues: CASSQSTGGGYTF.

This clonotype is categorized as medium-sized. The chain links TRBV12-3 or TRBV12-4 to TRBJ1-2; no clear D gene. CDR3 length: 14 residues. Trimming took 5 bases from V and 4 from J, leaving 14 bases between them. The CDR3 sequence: CASSERGGLYGYTF. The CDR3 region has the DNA TGTGCCAGCAGTGAGCGTGGTGGGCTCTATGGCTACACCTTC.

As DNA, the CDR3 is TGTGCCAGCAGTCCGTGGACAGGGGCTGGCTACACCTTC. Translation gives CASSPWTGAGYTF. The V and J genes are TRBV12-3 or TRBV12-4 and TRBJ1-2, with TRBD1 matching over 9 bases. J lost 7 bases, V lost 5 bases, and 5 bases had no gene match. This CDR3 is 13 amino acids long.

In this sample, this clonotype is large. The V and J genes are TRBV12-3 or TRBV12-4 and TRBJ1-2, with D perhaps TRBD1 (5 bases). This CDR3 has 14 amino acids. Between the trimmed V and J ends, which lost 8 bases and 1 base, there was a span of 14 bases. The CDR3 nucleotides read TGTGCCAGCCCACGGGACCCGCGTAACTATGGCTACACCTTC. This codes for CASPRDPRNYGYTF.

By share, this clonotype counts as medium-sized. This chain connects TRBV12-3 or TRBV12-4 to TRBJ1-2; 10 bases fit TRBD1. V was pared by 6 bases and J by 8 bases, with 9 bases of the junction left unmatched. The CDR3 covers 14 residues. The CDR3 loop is CASSPPGQGRGYTF. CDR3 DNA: TGTGCCAGCAGCCCACCGGGACAGGGGCGAGGCTACACCTTC.

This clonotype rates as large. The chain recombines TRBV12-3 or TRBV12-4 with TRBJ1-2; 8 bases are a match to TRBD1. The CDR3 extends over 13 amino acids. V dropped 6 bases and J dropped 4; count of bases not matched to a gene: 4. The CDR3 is CASSATGVYGYTF. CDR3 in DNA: TGTGCCAGCAGCGCGACAGGGGTCTATGGCTACACCTTC.

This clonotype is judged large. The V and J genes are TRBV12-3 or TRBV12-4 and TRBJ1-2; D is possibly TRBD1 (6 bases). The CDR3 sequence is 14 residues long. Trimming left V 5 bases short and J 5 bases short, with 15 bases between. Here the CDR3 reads CASSVTTGYYGYTF. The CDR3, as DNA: TGTGCCAGCAGTGTAACTACAGGGTATTATGGCTACACCTTC.

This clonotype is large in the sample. CDR3 sequence: CASSPGTGAGYTF. CDR3 DNA sequence: TGTGCCAGCAGTCCTGGGACAGGGGCTGGCTACACCTTC. The J gene is TRBJ1-2, the V gene TRBV12-3 or TRBV12-4, with 10 bases matching TRBD1. V was clipped by 5 bases and J by 7 bases; unmatched bases: 4. This CDR3 contains 13 residues.

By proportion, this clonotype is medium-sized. CDR3 region: CASSFGRTYGYTF. The DNA for the CDR3 is TGTGCCAGCAGTTTCGGGAGGACCTATGGCTACACCTTC. The V call is TRBV12-3 or TRBV12-4, the J call TRBJ1-2; D gene uncertain. Trimming pared 3 bases from V and 4 bases from J, leaving 9 bases between. The CDR3 runs 13 residues.

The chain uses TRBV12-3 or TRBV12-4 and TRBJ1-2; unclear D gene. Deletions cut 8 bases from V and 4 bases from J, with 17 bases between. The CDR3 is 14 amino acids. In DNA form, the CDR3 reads TGTGCCAGCCGTCCTTTAGGACCGTCCTATGGCTACACCTTC. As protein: CASRPLGPSYGYTF.